This paragraph reports one T cell receptor (beta chain). Its antigen is not identified. The data stem from a study of shared clonotypes between healthy human individuals. The overall study: Three CD4 naive, three CD4 memory, two CD8 naive and one CD8 memory plate were used per donor.

Between the trimmed V and J ends, which lost 2 bases and 6 bases, there was a span of 14 bases. The CDR3 contains 15 residues. Germline CDR1 reads KGHSH; CDR2 reads LQKENI. All donors were Caucasian adults living in Nashville, Tennessee. Data came from immunoSEQ multiplex PCR; TCRdb stores just in-frame clones and leaves some out. The sample contains about 2.4 million clones, over 85% of which appear only once. Study-wide points: Only blood underwent sampling, and tissue repertoires likely differ.

The receptor was isolated from a young man in good health. Some clones in this sample may be carry-over from other donors' samples. V usage is TRBV18 and J usage is TRBJ2-1, with D possibly being TRBD1 (5 bases). The source material was naive CD4+ T cells from PBMCs. Subset indicated: CD45RA+ positively selected. The CDR3 DNA is TGTGCCAGCTCACCAATGACGATAACAGGCAATGAGCAGTTCTTC. This translates into CASSPMTITGNEQFF.